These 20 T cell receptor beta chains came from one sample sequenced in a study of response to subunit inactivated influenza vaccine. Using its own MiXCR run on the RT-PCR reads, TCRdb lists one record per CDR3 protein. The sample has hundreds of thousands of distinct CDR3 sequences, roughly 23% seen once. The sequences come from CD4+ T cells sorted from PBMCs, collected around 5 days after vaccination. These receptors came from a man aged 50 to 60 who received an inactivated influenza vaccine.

The CDR3 is CASSEGTSGSSYNEQFF. The CDR3 DNA follows: TGTGCCAGCAGCGAGGGGACTAGCGGGAGTTCCTACAATGAGCAGTTCTTC. This chain links TRBV9 with TRBJ2-1; 14 positions match TRBD2. CDR1 and CDR2 from the germline V gene are SGDLS and YYNGEE. The CDR3 length is 17 residues. V shed 3 bases, J shed 1 base, and the junction held 3 bases outside the gene matches.

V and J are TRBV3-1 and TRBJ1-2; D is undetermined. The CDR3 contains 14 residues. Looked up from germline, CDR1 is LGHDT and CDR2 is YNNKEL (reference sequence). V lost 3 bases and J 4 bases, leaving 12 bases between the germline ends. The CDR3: CASSHTGIGYGYTF. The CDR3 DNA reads TGTGCCAGCAGCCACACGGGGATCGGCTATGGCTACACCTTC.

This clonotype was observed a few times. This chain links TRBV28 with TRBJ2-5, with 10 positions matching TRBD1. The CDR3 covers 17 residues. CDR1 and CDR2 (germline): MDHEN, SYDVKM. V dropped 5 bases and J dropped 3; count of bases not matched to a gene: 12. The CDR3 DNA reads TGTGCCAGCAGTACCCGGGACAGGGGAATGGTAAAAGAGACCCAGTACTTC. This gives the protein CASSTRDRGMVKETQYF.

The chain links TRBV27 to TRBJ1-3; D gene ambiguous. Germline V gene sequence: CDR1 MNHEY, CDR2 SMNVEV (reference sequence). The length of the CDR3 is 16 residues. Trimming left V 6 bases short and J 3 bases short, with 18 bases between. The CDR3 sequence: CASSPNPRRRGNTIYF. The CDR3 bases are TGTGCCAGCAGCCCGAATCCGCGGAGACGTGGAAACACCATATATTTT.

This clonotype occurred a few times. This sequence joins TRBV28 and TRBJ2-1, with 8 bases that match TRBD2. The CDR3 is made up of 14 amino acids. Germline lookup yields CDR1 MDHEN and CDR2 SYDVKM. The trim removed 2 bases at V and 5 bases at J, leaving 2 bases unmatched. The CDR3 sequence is CASSLLAGNNEQFF. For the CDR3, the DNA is TGTGCCAGCAGTTTACTAGCGGGTAACAATGAGCAGTTCTTC.

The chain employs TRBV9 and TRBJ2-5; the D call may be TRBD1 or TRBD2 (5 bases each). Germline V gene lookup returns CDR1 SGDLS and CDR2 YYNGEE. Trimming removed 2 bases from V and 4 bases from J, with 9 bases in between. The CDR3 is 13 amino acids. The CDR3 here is CASSVSGTETQYF. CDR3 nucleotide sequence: TGTGCCAGCAGCGTTTCCGGGACAGAGACCCAGTACTTC.

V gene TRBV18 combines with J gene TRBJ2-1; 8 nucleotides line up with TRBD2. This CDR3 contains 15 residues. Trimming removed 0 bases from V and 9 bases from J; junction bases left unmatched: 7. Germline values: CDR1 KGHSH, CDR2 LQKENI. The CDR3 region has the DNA TGTGCCAGCTCACCACCGGGACTAGGTTCAGCTGAGCAGTTCTTC. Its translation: CASSPPGLGSAEQFF.

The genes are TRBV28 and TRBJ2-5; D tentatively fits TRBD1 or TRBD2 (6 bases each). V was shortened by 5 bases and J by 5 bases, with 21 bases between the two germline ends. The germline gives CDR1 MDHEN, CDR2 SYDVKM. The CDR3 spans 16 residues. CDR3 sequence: CASSARGATGMETQYF. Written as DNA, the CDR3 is TGTGCCAGCAGTGCAAGGGGGGCCACAGGGATGGAGACCCAGTACTTC.

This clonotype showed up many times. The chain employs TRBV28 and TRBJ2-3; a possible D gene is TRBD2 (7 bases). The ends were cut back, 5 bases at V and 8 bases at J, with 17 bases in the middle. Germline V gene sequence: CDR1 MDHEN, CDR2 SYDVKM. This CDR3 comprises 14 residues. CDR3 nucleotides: TGTGCCAGCAGTCAAGGGGGGGCGCAGGCTACGCAGTATTTT. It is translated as CASSQGGAQATQYF.

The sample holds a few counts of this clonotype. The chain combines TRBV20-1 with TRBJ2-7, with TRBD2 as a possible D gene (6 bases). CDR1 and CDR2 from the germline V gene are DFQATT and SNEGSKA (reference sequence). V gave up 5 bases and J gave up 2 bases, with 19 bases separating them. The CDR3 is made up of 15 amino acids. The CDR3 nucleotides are TGCAGTGCTCCCAGGGTGGGGCGGACTACCTACGAGCAGTACTTC. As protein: CSAPRVGRTTYEQYF.

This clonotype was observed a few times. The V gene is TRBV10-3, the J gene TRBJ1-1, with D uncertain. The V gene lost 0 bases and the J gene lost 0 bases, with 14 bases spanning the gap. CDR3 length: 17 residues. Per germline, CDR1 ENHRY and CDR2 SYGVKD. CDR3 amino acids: CAISESDRRLMNTEAFF. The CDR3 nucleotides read TGTGCCATCAGTGAGTCTGACCGCCGACTAATGAACACTGAAGCTTTCTTT.

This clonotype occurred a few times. CDR3 sequence: CASSPGLAGREQYF. CDR3 DNA: TGTGCCAGCAGCCCGGGACTAGCGGGAAGAGAGCAGTACTTC. The chain is built from TRBV4-2 and TRBJ2-7, with 13 nucleotides matching TRBD2. V trimming: 4 bases; J trimming: 7 bases; junction bases outside the gene matches: 4. Germline V gene lookup returns CDR1 LGHNA and CDR2 YNFKEQ. The CDR3 contains 14 residues.

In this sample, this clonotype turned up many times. CDR3: CASSLPGTGAYEQYF. CDR3 DNA sequence: TGCGCCAGCAGCTTGCCTGGGACAGGGGCATACGAGCAGTACTTC. The genes are TRBV5-1 and TRBJ2-7; TRBD1 matches 10 bases. There are 15 residues in the CDR3. Germline loops: CDR1 SGHRS, CDR2 YFSETQ. V lost 1 base to trimming and J lost 4 bases; unmatched junction nucleotides: 5.

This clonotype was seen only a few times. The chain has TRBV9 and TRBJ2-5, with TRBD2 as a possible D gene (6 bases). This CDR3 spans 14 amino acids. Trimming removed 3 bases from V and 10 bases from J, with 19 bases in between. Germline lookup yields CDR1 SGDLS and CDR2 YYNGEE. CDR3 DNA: TGTGCCAGCAGCGGAAGGGAGGTCGGCGGGGACCAGTACTTC. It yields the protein CASSGREVGGDQYF.

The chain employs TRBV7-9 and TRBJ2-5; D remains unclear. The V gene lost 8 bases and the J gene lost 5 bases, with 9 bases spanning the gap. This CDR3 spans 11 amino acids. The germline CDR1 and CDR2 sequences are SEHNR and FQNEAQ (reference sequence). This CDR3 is CASAHGETQYF. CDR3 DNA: TGTGCCAGCGCCCACGGGGAGACCCAGTACTTC. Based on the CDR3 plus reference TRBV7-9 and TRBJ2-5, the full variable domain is DTGVSQNPRHKITKRGQNVTFRCDPISEHNRLYWYRQTLGQGPEFLTYFQNEAQLEKSRLLSDRFSAERPKGSFSTLEIQRTEQGDSAMYLCASAHGETQYFGPGTRLLVL.

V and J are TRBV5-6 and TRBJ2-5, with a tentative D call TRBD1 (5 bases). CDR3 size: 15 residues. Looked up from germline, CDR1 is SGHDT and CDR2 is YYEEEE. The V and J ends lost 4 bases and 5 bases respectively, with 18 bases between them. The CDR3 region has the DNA TGTGCCAGCAGCACCGTCCTAAGGACATATGAGACCCAGTACTTC. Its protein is CASSTVLRTYETQYF.

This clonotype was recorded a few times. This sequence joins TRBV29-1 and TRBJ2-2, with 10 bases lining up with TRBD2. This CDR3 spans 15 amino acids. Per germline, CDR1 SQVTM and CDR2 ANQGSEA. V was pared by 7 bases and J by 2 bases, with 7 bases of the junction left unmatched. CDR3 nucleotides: TGCAGCGGGCAAACTAGCGGGGACAACACCGGGGAGCTGTTTTTT. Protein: CSGQTSGDNTGELFF.

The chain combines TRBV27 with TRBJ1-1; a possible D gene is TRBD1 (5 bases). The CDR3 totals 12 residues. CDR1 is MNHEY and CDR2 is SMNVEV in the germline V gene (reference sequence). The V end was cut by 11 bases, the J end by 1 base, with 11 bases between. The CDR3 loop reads CAGEGRNTEAFF. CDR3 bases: TGTGCCGGGGAGGGGAGGAACACTGAAGCTTTCTTT.

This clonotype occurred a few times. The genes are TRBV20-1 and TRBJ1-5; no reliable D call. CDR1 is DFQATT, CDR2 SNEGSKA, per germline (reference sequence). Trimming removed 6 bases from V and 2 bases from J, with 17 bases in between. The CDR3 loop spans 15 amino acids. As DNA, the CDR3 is TGCAGTGCATCGGCCCCGGGCCGTGGCAATCAGCCCCAGCATTTT. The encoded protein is CSASAPGRGNQPQHF.

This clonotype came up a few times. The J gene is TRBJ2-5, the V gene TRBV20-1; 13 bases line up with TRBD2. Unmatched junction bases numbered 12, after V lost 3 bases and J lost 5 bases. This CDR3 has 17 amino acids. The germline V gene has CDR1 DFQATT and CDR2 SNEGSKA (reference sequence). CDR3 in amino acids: CSARLALAGGHWETQYF. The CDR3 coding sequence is TGCAGTGCTAGGCTCGCACTAGCGGGGGGGCATTGGGAGACCCAGTACTTC.